Listed here are 3 T cell receptor beta chains from one sample, sequenced in a study of shared clonotypes between healthy human individuals. Naivety among CD8 cells was defined by CD45RO negativity and positive CCR7 selection, thereby excluding terminally differentiated effector memory CD45RA+ cells. Produced via immunoSEQ multiplex PCR; TCRdb's table is partial and in-frame only. The top ten clones hold approximately 1.2% of a sample with roughly 2,000,000 clones, around 96% of them seen once. The sample consisted of naive CD8+ T cells sorted from blood. The receptors stem from a man younger than 30 in good health.

A remark on this clone: Other DNA sequences within the sample encode an identical CDR3. This chain joins TRBV4-1 and TRBJ2-7; possible D gene TRBD2, 6 bases. The V end was cut by 1 base, the J end by 3 bases, with 7 bases between. This CDR3 has 13 amino acids. Germline CDR1 reads MGHRA; CDR2 reads YSYEKL. The CDR3 loop is CASSQVTSYEQYF. CDR3 in DNA: TGCGCCAGCAGCCAAGTGACTAGCTACGAGCAGTACTTC.

A word on this clone: The same CDR3 can be traced to other DNA sequences in this sample. The chain uses TRBV9 and TRBJ2-7, with D hard to call. The CDR3 length is 13 residues. V shed 0 bases and J shed 4 bases, with 8 bases lying between them. Germline V gives CDR1 SGDLS, CDR2 YYNGEE. CDR3 DNA: TGTGCCAGCAGCGTAGGGAGTCTGTACGAGCAGTACTTC. Protein product: CASSVGSLYEQYF.

The chain uses TRBV13 and TRBJ2-7; D may correspond to TRBD1 or TRBD2 (6 bases each). The CDR3 has 14 residues. Germline lookup yields CDR1 PRHDT and CDR2 FYEKMQ (reference sequence). The germline V and J ends were trimmed by 4 bases and 5 bases, with 15 bases remaining between them. Here the CDR3 reads CASSSYREENEQYF. Here the CDR3 DNA reads TGTGCCAGCAGCTCGTACAGGGAGGAGAACGAGCAGTACTTC.